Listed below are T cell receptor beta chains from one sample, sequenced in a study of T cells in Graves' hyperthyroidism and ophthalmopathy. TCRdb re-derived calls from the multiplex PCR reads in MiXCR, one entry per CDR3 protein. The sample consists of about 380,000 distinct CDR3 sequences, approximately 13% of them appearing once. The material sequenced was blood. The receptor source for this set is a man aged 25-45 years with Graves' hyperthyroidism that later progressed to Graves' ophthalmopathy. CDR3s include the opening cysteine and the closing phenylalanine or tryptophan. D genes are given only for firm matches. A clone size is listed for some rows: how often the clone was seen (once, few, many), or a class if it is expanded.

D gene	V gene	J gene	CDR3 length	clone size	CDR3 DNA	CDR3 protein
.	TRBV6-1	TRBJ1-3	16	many	TGTGCCAGCAGCTCCACAGAATTCAGCTCTGGAAACACCATATATTTT	CASSSTEFSSGNTIYF
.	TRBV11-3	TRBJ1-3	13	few	TGTGCCAGCAGCTTACAGTTTGGAAACACCATATATTTT	CASSLQFGNTIYF
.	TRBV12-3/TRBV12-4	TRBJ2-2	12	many	TGTGCCAGCAGTTTTGCCGGCGGGGAGCTGTTTTTT	CASSFAGGELFF
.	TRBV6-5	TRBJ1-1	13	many	TGTGCCAGCAGTTACTCGATGAACACTGAAGCTTTCTTT	CASSYSMNTEAFF
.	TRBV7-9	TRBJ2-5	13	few	TGTGCCAGCAGCTTAGCGAGGTTAGAGACCCAGTACTTC	CASSLARLETQYF
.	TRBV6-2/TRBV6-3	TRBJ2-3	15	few	TGTGCCAGCAGTTACTCGAGTGGGGGGTCAGATACGCAGTATTTT	CASSYSSGGSDTQYF
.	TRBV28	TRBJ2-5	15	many	TGTGCCAGCAGTTTTTTAGGTTTACCCCAGGAGACCCAGTACTTC	CASSFLGLPQETQYF
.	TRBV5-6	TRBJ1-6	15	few	TGTGCCAGCAGCTGGGGGACCGGAGCAAATTCACCCCTCCACTTT	CASSWGTGANSPLHF
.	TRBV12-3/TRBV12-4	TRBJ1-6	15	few	TGTGCCAGCAGTTTAGGGGGTGGCCAGTCCTCACCCCTCCACTTT	CASSLGGGQSSPLHF
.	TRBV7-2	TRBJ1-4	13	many	TGTGCCAGCAGCTCGCAGGGCGATGAAAAACTGTTTTTT	CASSSQGDEKLFF
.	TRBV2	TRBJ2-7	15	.	TGTGCCAGCAGTGAATGGATACAGGTCGCCTACGAGCAGTACTTC	CASSEWIQVAYEQYF
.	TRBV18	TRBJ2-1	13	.	TGTGCCAGCTCACCGGGCCAAAATGGTGAGCAGTTCTTC	CASSPGQNGEQFF
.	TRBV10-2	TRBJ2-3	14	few	TGCGCCAGCAGTGAGTCGTACAGCACAGATACGCAGTATTTT	CASSESYSTDTQYF
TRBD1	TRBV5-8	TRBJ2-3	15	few	TGTGCCAGCAGCTCCGGGACAGAGACCACAGATACGCAGTATTTT	CASSSGTETTDTQYF
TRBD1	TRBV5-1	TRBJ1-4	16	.	TGCGCCAGCAGCTGGACAGGGGCCACAACTAATGAAAAACTGTTTTTT	CASSWTGATTNEKLFF
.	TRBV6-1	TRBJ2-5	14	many	TGTGCCAGCAGTCAACGGCCTCACCAAGAGACCCAGTACTTC	CASSQRPHQETQYF
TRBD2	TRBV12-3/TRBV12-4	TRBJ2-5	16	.	TGTGCCAGCCGCCGGTCGCGGGGGGGCCTGGGGGAGACCCAGTACTTC	CASRRSRGGLGETQYF
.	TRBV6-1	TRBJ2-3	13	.	TGTGCCAGCACGGTATCCGTCACAGATACGCAGTATTTT	CASTVSVTDTQYF
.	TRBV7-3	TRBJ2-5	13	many	TGTGCCAGCAGCTTAGAAGGGGAAGAGACCCAGTACTTC	CASSLEGEETQYF
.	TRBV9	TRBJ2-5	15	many	TGTGCCAGCAGCGTAAGTTCGGGGGCGGTGGAGACCCAGTACTTC	CASSVSSGAVETQYF
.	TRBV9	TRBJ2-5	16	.	TGTGCCAGCAGCGTAGGTCTTGGACATGGCCAAGAGACCCAGTACTTC	CASSVGLGHGQETQYF
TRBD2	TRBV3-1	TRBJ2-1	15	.	TGTGCCAGCAGCCTTAGCGGGGGGGGACGGGGTGAGCAGTTCTTC	CASSLSGGGRGEQFF
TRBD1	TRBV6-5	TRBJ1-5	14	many	TGTGCCAGCAGTTTCACAGGGGGGACTCAGCCCCAGCATTTT	CASSFTGGTQPQHF
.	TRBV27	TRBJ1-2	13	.	TGTGCCAGCAGTTTATCGCTAGGGGAAGGCTACACCTTC	CASSLSLGEGYTF
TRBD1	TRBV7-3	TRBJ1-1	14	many	TGTGCCAGCAGCTTACAGGGGGGTGGGACTGAAGCTTTCTTT	CASSLQGGGTEAFF
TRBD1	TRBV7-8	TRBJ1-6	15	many	TGTGCCAGCAGCCCCGGACGAGGGACAGGGTCACCCCTCCACTTT	CASSPGRGTGSPLHF
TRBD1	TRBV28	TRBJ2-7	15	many	TGTGCCAGCAGCGCCCCGGGACAGGGGAATGACGAGCAGTACTTC	CASSAPGQGNDEQYF
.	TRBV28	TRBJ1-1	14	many	TGTGCCAGCAGTTTTCTGGGTTTGGACACTGAAGCTTTCTTT	CASSFLGLDTEAFF
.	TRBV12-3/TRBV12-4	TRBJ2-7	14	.	TGTGCCAGCAGTTCCGCGGCTAGCTCCTACGAGCAGTACTTC	CASSSAASSYEQYF
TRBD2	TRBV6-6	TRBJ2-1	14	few	TGTGCCAGCAGTTACAAGGCTAGCGGGTATGAGCAGTTCTTC	CASSYKASGYEQFF
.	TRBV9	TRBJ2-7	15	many	TGTGCCAGCAGCCCTTTCGGGAGACCGGACTACGAGCAGTACTTC	CASSPFGRPDYEQYF
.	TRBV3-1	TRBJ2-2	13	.	TGTGCCAGCAGCCATACGGGGAACGGGGAGCTGTTTTTT	CASSHTGNGELFF
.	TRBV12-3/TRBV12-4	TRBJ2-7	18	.	TGTGCCAGCAGCCAAATAAGGGGGACGGCATCGGGGTCCTACGAGCAGTACTTC	CASSQIRGTASGSYEQYF
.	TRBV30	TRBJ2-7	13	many	TGTGCCTGGAGTGTGGGTTGGGGTGAAGAGCAGTACTTC	CAWSVGWGEEQYF
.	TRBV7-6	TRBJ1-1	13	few	TGTGCCAGCAGCTTAGGGAAAAGGGGTGAAGCTTTCTTT	CASSLGKRGEAFF
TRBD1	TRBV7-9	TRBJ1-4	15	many	TGTGCCAGCAGCCACGGACAGGGGGGGGATGAAAAACTGTTTTTT	CASSHGQGGDEKLFF
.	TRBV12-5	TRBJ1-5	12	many	TGTGCTAGTGAAGTTCGGGGTCAGCCCCAGCATTTT	CASEVRGQPQHF
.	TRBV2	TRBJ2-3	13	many	TGTGCCAGCAGTAGGGACTTCACAGATACGCAGTATTTT	CASSRDFTDTQYF
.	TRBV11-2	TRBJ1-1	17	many	TGTGCCAGCAGCTCGATATCCATCAGGGGCGCAGGCACTGAAGCTTTCTTT	CASSSISIRGAGTEAFF
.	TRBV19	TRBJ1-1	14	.	TGTGCCAGTAGTAACGGGGTTTCAGGCACTGAAGCTTTCTTT	CASSNGVSGTEAFF
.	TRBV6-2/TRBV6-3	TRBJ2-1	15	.	TGTGCCAGCAGAAGGGGCCTCCTCCGAGACAATGAGCAGTTCTTC	CASRRGLLRDNEQFF
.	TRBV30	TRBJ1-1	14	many	TGTGCCTGGAGTGTACTAGGCATGAACACTGAAGCTTTCTTT	CAWSVLGMNTEAFF